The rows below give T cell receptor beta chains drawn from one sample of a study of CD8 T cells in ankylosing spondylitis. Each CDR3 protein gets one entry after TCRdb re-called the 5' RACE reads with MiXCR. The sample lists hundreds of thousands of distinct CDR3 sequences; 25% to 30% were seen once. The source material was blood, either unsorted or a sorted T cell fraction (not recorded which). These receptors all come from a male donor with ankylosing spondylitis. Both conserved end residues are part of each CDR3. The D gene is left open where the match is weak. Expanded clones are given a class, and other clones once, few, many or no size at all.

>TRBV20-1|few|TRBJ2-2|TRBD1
TGCAGTGCTAGGCCCTGGGACAGGGGGAACACCGGGGAGCTGTTTTTT
CSARPWDRGNTGELFF
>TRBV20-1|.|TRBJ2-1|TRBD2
TGCAGTGCCCTCAGGACTAGCGGGGACAATGAGCAGTTCTTC
CSALRTSGDNEQFF
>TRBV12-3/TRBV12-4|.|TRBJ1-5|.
TGTGCCAGCAGTTTAGCGCTAGTGACAGAATGGAACCCCCAGCATTTT
CASSLALVTEWNPQHF
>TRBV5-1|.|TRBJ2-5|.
TGCGCCAGCAGCTTGACAGGGCCCGGGATAGGAGAGACCCAGTACTTC
CASSLTGPGIGETQYF
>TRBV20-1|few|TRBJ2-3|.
TGCAGTGCTCTCAGACATGGGGGAAGCACAGATACGCAGTATTTT
CSALRHGGSTDTQYF
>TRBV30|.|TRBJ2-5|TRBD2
TGTGCCTGGAGTGTCTGGCGGGGGGAGACCCAGTACTTC
CAWSVWRGETQYF
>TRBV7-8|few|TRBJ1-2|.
TGTGCCAGCAGCGATAGGATAGGTGGCTATGGCTACACCTTC
CASSDRIGGYGYTF
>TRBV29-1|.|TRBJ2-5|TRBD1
TGCAGCGTTTCAGAGACAGGGGTGGGCCAAGAGACCCAGTACTTC
CSVSETGVGQETQYF
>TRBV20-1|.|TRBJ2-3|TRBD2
TGCAGTGCTAGGTCTAGCGGGAGCGAGGATACGCAGTATTTT
CSARSSGSEDTQYF
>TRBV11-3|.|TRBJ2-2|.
TGTGCCAGCAGCCGAATCACAGGGAACACCGGGGAGCTGTTTTTT
CASSRITGNTGELFF
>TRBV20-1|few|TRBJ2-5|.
TGCAGTGCTAGACCCGGGGAGACCCAGTACTTC
CSARPGETQYF
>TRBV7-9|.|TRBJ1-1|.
TGTGCCAGCAGCTTATATAAGGACACTGAAGCTTTCTTT
CASSLYKDTEAFF
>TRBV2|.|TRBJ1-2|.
TGTGCCAGCCTCGGGCAGGCCGACTATGGCTACACCTTC
CASLGQADYGYTF
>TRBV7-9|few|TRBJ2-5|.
TGTGCCAGCAGCTTTCAGGGACGGGGGACCCAGTACTTC
CASSFQGRGTQYF
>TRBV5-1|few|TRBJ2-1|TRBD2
TGCGCCAGCAGCATGGGACTAGCGGAGCCCAATGAGCAGTTCTTC
CASSMGLAEPNEQFF
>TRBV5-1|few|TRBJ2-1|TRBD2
TGCGCCAGCAGCAGGCTAGCGGTCCGAGGGGACAATGAGCAGTTCTTC
CASSRLAVRGDNEQFF
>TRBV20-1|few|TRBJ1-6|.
TGCAGTGCTAGAGCAATGGATAATTCACCCCTCCACTTT
CSARAMDNSPLHF
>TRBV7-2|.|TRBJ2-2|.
TGTGCCAGCGGACCTACAGCGAACACCGGGGAGCTGTTTTTT
CASGPTANTGELFF
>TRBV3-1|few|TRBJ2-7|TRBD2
TGTGCCAGCAGCCAACCGGGACTAGCCACGGGGAACCACGAGCAGTACTTC
CASSQPGLATGNHEQYF
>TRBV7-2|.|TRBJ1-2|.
TGTGCCAGCAGCTTAATAGGCACATCGAACTATGGCTACACCTTC
CASSLIGTSNYGYTF
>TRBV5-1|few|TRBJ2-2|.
TGCGCCAGCAGCTTGGCCAAGGACAACACCGGGGAGCTGTTTTTT
CASSLAKDNTGELFF
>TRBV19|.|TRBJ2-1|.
TGTGCCAGTAGTATATATATTAGGGACTCCTACAATGAGCAGTTCTTC
CASSIYIRDSYNEQFF
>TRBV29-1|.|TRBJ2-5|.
TGCAGCGTTGACAGGGGGGGCAGTAACCAAGAGACCCAGTACTTC
CSVDRGGSNQETQYF
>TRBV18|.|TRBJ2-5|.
TGTGCCAGCTCACCATCCCAAATCGAAGAGACCCAGTACTTC
CASSPSQIEETQYF
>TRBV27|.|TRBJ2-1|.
TGTGCCAGCAGTTTACGGGGGTTTAAGGTTAGCTCCTACAATGAGCAGTTCTTC
CASSLRGFKVSSYNEQFF
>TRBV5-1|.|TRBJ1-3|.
TGCGCCAGCAGACCAGACTCGAGGGAATCTGGAAACACCATATATTTT
CASRPDSRESGNTIYF
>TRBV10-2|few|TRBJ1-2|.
TGCGCCAGCAGTGACAGCACCCATTATGGCTACACCTTC
CASSDSTHYGYTF
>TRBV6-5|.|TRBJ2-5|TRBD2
TGTGCCAGCAGTTACGCGGGAGGGGTAGAGACCCAGTACTTC
CASSYAGGVETQYF
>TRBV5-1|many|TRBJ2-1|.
TGCGCCAGCAGCGAAGGGGGTTGGAGCTCCTACAATGAGCAGTTCTTC
CASSEGGWSSYNEQFF
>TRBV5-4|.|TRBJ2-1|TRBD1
TGTGCCAGCAGACCAGACAGGGCTAGCTCCTACAATGAGCAGTTCTTC
CASRPDRASSYNEQFF
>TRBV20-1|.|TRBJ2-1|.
TGCAGTGCGTGGGCTTACGACTCCTACAATGAGCAGTTCTTC
CSAWAYDSYNEQFF
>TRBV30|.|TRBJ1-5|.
TGTGCCTGGGGACGGCCCAATCAGCCCCAGCATTTT
CAWGRPNQPQHF
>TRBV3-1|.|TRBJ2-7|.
TGTGCCAGCAGCCAAGGGACAATTTGGGTCGCCGAGCAGTACTTC
CASSQGTIWVAEQYF
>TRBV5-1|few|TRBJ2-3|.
TGCGCCAGCACACGGTCAGTAGGCACAGATACGCAGTATTTT
CASTRSVGTDTQYF
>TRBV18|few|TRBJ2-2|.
TGTGCCAGCTCACCAATCCAGACAAGGACCGGGGAGCTGTTTTTT
CASSPIQTRTGELFF
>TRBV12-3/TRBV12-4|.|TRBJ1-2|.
TGTGCCAGCAGTCCGTTAGAGAGGGGCTACACCTTC
CASSPLERGYTF
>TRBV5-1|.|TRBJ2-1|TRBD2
TGCGCCAGCAGCAGAACAGGACTAGCGGGGTCCAATGAGCAGTTCTTC
CASSRTGLAGSNEQFF
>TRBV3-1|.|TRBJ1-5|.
TGTGCCAGCAGCCACCCCCCGGAGGTTGAGCCCCAGCATTTT
CASSHPPEVEPQHF
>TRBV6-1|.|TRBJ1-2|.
TGTGCCAGCAGTCCCGGGACAAGAGTCGGGCGGGAGGGCTACACCTTC
CASSPGTRVGREGYTF
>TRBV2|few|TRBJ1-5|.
TGTGCCAGCAGTGAACTCAAACGGGGGCTCCAGCATTTT
CASSELKRGLQHF
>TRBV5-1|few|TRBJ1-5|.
TGCGCCAGCAGCTTGGTTTCCGAGCAGCCCCAGCATTTT
CASSLVSEQPQHF
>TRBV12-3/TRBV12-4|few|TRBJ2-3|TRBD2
TGTGCCAGCAGTCGGACTAGCGGGAAGCGCACAGATACGCAGTATTTT
CASSRTSGKRTDTQYF
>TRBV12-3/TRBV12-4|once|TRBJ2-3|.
TGTGCCAGCAGTTTAAGAGGGGTGATGTCGGGTACGCAGTATTTT
CASSLRGVMSGTQYF
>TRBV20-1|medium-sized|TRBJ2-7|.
TGCAGTGCTAGAGATCTCTCGGCGGGCGAGCAGTACTTC
CSARDLSAGEQYF
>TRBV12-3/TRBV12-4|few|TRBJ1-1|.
TGTGCCAGCAGTTTAGAGGCCTGGGATAACACTGAAGCTTTCTTT
CASSLEAWDNTEAFF
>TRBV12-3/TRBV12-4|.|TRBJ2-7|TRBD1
TGTGCCAGCAGTTTACCAGGACAGGAAGCCTACGAGCAGTACTTC
CASSLPGQEAYEQYF
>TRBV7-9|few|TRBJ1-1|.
TGTGCCAGCAGCTCCCTGGGAGCTTTCTTT
CASSSLGAFF
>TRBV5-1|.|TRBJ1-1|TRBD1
TGCGCCAGCAGCTCCGGGAGGACAGGGGCCGGGAACACTGAAGCTTTCTTT
CASSSGRTGAGNTEAFF
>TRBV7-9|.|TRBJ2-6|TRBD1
TGTGCCAGCAGCAAATGGACAGGGTCCTTGGGGGCCAACGTCCTGACTTTC
CASSKWTGSLGANVLTF
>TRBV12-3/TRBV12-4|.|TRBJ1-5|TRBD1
TGTGCCAGCAGACCGGGACAGAGCAATCAGCCCCAGCATTTT
CASRPGQSNQPQHF
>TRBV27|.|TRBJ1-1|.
TGTGCCAGCAGTCCCAGGGGTCAGAACACTGAAGCTTTCTTT
CASSPRGQNTEAFF
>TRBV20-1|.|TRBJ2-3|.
TGCAGTGCTAGGCCGACCGGGACTTTTGGCACAGATACGCAGTATTTT
CSARPTGTFGTDTQYF
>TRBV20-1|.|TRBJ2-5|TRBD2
TGCAGTGCCACTGAGGCGGCGGGAGGAAAAGAGACCCAGTACTTC
CSATEAAGGKETQYF
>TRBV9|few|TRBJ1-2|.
TGTGCCAGCAGCGTAGGGAACTATAACTATGGCTACACCTTC
CASSVGNYNYGYTF
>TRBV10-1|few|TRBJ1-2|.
TGCGCCAGCAGTGATAGCAGGGACTATGGCTACACCTTC
CASSDSRDYGYTF
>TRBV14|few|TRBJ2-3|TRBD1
TGTGCCAGCAGCCAAGATCGGGTTTGGGACAGAGCGCAGTATTTT
CASSQDRVWDRAQYF
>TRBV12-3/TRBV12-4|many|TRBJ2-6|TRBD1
TGTGCCAGCAGTCCCATCACAGGGGCTGGGGCCAACGTCCTGACTTTC
CASSPITGAGANVLTF